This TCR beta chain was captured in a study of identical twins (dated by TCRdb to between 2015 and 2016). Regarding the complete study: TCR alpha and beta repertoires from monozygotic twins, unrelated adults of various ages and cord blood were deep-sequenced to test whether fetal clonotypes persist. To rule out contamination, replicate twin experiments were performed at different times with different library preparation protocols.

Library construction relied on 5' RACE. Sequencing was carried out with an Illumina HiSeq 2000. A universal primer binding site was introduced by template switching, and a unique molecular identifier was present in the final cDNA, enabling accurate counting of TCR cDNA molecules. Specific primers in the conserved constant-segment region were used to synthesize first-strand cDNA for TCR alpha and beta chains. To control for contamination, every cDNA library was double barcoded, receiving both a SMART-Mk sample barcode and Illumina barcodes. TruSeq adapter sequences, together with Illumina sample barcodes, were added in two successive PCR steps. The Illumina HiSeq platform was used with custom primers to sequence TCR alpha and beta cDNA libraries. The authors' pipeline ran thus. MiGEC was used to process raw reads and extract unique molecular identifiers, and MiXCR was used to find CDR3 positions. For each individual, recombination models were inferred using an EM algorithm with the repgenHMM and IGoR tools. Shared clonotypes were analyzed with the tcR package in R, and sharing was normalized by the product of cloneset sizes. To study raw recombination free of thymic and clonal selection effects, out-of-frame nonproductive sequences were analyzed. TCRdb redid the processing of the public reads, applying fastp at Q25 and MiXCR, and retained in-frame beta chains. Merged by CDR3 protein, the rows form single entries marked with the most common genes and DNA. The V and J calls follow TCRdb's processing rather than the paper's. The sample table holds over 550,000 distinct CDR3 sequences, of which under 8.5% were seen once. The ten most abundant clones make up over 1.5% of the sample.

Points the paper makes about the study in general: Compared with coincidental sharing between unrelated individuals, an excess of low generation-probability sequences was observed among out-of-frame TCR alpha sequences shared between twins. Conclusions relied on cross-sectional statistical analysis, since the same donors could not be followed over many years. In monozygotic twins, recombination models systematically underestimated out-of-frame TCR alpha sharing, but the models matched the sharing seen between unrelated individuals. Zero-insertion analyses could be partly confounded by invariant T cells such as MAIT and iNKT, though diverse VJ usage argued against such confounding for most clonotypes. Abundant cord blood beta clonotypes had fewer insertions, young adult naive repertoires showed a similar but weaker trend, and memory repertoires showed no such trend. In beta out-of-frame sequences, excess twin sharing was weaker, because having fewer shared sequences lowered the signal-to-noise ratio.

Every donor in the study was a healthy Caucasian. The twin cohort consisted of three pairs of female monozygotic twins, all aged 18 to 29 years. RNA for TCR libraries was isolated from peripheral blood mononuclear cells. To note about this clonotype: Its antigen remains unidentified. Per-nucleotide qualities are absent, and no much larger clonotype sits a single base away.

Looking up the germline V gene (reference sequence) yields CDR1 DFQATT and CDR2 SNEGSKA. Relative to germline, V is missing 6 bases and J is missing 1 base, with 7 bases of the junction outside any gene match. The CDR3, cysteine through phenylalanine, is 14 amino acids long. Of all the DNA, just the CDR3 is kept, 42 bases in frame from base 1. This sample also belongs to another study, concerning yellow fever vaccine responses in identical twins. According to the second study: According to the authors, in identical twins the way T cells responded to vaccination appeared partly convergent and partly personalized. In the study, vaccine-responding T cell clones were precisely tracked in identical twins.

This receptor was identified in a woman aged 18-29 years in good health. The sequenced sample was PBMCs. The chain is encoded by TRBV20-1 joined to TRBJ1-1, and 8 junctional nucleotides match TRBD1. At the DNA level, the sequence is TGCAGTGCCCGTTTCGGGACAGGGAACACTGAAGCTTTCTTT. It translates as CSARFGTGNTEAFF.